This T cell receptor beta chain was sequenced in a study of shared clonotypes between healthy human individuals. As for the study in general: A couple of women and a few men aged 18 to 49 made up the donors. Study results and caveats: Investigators collected only blood, and repertoires in tissues likely differ.

Genomic DNA of each subset was evenly split across several immunoSEQ plates. Sequenced by immunoSEQ multiplex PCR; TCRdb stores in-frame clones only, minus some. The sample includes roughly 2.5 million clones, around 90% of them seen just once. Note on this clone: Its specificity is unknown.

V lost 8 bases and J 3 bases, leaving 13 bases between the germline ends. The CDR3 runs 14 residues. Germline loops: CDR1 MNHNS, CDR2 SASEGT. The V gene is TRBV6-1, the J gene TRBJ1-4; weak D call: TRBD1 (6 bases). Sequencing input: naive CD4+ T cells sorted from blood. Subset here: CD45RA+ positively selected. The clonotype originates from a man aged 18 to 29 in good health. The DNA for the CDR3 is TGTGCCAGCGGGACGACAGGACCTAATGAAAAACTGTTTTTT. This codes for CASGTTGPNEKLFF.